This T cell receptor beta chain was obtained from a study of blood T cell repertoires in COVID-19. Overall study: Some COVID-19 samples were acute and others convalescent; all came from the United States, Italy and Spain.

In the study's own analysis: For nucleated cells, counts were estimated from reference gene primer amplification. Measured with immunoSEQ multiplex PCR; TCRdb has only the in-frame clones, and not every one. V and J calls and clone size are those listed in that table; D and trimming were worked out from the DNA. The sample holds over 200,000 clones, under 90% seen once. Sequencing was done on a sample of peripheral blood. This sequence originates from an elderly woman with COVID-19, enrolled during active disease.

CDR3 residues: CASSQVGTGSGYTF. CDR3 bases: TGTGCCAGCAGCCAAGTAGGGACAGGGTCTGGCTACACCTTC. The chain has TRBV3-1 (or the pseudogene TRBV3-2) and TRBJ1-2, with 9 bases lining up with TRBD1. Per the germline V gene, CDR1 is LGHDT and CDR2 is YNNKEL (reference sequence). The CDR3 length is 14 residues. J gave up 7 bases and V 1 base, and 4 bases lay outside the gene matches.